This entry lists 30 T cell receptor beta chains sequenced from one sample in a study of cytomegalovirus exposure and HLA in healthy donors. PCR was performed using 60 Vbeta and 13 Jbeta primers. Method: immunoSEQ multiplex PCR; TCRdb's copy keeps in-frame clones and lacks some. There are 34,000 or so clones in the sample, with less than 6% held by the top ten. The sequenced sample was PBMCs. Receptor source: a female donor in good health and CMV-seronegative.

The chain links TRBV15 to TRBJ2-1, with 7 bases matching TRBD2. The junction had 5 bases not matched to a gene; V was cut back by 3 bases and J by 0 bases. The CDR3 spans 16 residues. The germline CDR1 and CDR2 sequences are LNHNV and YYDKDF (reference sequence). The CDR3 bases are TGTGCCACCAGCAGTGCAGGGACTACCTCCTACAATGAGCAGTTCTTC. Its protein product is CATSSAGTTSYNEQFF.

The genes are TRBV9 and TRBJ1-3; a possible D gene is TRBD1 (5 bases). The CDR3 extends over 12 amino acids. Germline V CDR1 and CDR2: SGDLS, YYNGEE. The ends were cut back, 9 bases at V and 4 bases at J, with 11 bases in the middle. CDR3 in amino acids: CATKGEGNTIYF. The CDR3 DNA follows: TGTGCCACCAAAGGGGAAGGAAACACCATATATTTT.

The CDR3 region has the DNA TGTGCCAGTAGGGGAGGCGGGGGGTCCTCCTACGAGCAGTACTTC. Translated, it gives CASRGGGGSSYEQYF. The chain carries TRBV7-2 and TRBJ2-5, with 8 bases lining up with TRBD2. The J call may be in error: the DNA end matches TRBJ2-7 better. Germline values: CDR1 SGHTA, CDR2 FQGNSA. The CDR3 has 15 amino acids.

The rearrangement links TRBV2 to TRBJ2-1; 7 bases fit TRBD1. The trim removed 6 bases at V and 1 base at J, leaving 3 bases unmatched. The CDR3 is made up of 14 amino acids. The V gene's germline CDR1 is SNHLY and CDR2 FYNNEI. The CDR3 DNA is TGTGCCAGCAGATCAGGGGGATCCTACAATGAGCAGTTCTTC. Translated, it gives CASRSGGSYNEQFF.

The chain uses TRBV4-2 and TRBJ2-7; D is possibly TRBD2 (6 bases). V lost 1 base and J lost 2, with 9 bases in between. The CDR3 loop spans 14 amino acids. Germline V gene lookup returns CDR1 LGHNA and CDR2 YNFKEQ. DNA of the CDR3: TGTGCCAGCAGCCAAGGGGGCGGGGCCTACGAGCAGTACTTC. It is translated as CASSQGGGAYEQYF.

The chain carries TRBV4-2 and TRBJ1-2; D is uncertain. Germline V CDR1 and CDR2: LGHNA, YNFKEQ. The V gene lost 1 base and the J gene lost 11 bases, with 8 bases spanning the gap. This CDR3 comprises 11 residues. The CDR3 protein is CASSQGPEYTF. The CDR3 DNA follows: TGTGCCAGCAGCCAAGGTCCCGAGTACACCTTC.

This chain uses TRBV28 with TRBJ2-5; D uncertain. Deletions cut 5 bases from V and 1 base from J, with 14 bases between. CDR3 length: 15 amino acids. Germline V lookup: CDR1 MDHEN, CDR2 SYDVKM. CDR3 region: CASSPTRSVQETQYF. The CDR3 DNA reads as TGTGCCAGCAGTCCCACCCGATCGGTCCAAGAGACCCAGTACTTC.

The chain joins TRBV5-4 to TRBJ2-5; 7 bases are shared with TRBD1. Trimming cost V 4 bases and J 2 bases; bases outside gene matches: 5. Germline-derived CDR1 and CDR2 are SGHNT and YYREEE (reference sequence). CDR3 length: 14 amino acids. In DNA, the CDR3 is TGTGCCAGCAGCATCGGACAGGATCAAGAGACCCAGTACTTC. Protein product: CASSIGQDQETQYF.

CDR3 nucleotide sequence: TGTGCCAGCAGTTTGGTTAGCATGAACACTGAAGCTTTCTTT. Its translation: CASSLVSMNTEAFF. V usage is TRBV27 and J usage is TRBJ1-1; D ambiguous. This CDR3 is built from 14 residues. Per the germline V gene, CDR1 is MNHEY and CDR2 is SMNVEV (reference sequence). Trimming cost V 3 bases and J 0 bases, with 8 bases left between them.

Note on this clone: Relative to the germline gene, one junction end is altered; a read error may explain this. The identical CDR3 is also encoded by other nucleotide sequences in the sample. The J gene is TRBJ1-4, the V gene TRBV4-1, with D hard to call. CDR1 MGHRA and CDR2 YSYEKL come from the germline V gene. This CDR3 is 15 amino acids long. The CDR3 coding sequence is TGCGCCAGCAGTGACCGGGAAGCAACTAATGAAAAACTGTTTTTC. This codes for CASSDREATNEKLFF.

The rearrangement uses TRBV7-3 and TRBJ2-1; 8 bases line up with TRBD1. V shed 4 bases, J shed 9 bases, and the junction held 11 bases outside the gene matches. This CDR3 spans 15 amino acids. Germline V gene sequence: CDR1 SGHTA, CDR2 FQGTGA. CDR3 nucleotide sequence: TGTGCCAGCAGCTCATCCGGGACAGGTATCGGTGAGCAGTTCTTC. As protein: CASSSSGTGIGEQFF. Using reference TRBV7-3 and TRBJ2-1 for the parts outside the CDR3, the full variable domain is GAGVSQTPSNKVTEKGKYVELRCDPISGHTALYWYRQSLGQGPEFLIYFQGTGAADDSGLPNDRFFAVRPEGSVSTLKIQRTERGDSAVYLCASSSSGTGIGEQFFGPGTRLTVL.

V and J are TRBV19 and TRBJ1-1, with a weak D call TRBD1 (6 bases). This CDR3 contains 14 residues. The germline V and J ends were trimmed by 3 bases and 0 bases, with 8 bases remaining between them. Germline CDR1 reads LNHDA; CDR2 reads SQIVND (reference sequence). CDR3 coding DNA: TGTGCCAGTAGTATGGGACACCTGAACACTGAAGCTTTCTTT. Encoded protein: CASSMGHLNTEAFF.

CDR3 sequence: CASKTQGWTEAFF. The DNA of the CDR3 is TGTGCCAGCAAAACCCAGGGATGGACTGAAGCTTTCTTT. The chain has TRBV6-1 and TRBJ1-1; a weak D match, TRBD1 (5 bases). In germline, CDR1 is MNHNS, CDR2 SASEGT. The ends were cut back, 7 bases at V and 5 bases at J, with 14 bases in the middle. The length of the CDR3 is 13 residues.

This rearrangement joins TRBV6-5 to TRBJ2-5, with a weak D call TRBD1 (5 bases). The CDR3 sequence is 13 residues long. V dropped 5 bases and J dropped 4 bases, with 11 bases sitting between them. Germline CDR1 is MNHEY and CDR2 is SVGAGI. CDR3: CASSTGWGETQYF. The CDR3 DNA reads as TGTGCCAGCAGTACAGGTTGGGGAGAGACCCAGTACTTC.

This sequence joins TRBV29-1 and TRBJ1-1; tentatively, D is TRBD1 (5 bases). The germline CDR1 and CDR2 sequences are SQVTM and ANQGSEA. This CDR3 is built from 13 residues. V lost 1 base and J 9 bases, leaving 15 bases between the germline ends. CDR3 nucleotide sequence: TGCAGCGTTGAAGTGTCCGCAGGGCGACAAGCTTTCTTT. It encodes CSVEVSAGRQAFF. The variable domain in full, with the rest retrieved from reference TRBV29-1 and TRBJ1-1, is SAVISQKPSRDICQRGTSLTIQCQVDSQVTMMFWYRQQPGQSLTLIATANQGSEATYESGFVIDKFPISRPNLTFSTLTVSNMSPEDSSIYLCSVEVSAGRQAFFGQGTRLTVV.

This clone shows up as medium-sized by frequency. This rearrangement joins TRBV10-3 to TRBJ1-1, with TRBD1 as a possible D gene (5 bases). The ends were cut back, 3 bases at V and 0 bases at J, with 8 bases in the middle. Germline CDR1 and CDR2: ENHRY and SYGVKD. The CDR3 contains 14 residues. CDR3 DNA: TGTGCCATCAGTGATGACAGCATGAACACTGAAGCTTTCTTT. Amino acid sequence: CAISDDSMNTEAFF.

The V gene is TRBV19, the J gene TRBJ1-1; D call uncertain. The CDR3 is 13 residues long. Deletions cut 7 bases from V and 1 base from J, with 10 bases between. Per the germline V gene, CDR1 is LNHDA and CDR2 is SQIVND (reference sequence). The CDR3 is CASKITENTEAFF. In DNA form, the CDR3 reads TGTGCCAGTAAAATCACAGAGAACACTGAAGCTTTCTTT.

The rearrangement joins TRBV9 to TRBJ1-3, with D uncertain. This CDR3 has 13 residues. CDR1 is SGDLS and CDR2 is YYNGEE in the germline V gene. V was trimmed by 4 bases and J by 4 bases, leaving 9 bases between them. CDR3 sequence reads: CASSPRFGNTIYF. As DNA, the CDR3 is TGTGCCAGCAGCCCGCGGTTCGGAAACACCATATATTTT.

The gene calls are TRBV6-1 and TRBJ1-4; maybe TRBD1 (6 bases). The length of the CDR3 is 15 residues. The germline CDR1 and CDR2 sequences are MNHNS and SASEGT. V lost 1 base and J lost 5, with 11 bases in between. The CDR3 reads CASSEVGTRNEKLFF. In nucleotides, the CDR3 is TGTGCCAGCAGTGAAGTCGGGACAAGAAATGAAAAACTGTTTTTT.

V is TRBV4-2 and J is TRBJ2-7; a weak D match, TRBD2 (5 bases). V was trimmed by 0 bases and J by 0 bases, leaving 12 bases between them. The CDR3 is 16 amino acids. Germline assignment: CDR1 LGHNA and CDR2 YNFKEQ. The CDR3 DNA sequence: TGTGCCAGCAGCCAAGAGATCAGAGGGAGCTCCTACGAGCAGTACTTC. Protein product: CASSQEIRGSSYEQYF.

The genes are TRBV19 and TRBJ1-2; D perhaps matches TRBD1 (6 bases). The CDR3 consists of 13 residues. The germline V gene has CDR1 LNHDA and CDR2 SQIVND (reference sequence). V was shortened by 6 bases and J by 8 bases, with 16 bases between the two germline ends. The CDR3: CASRVQGIQGYTF. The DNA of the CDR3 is TGTGCCAGTAGGGTACAGGGAATCCAGGGCTACACCTTC.

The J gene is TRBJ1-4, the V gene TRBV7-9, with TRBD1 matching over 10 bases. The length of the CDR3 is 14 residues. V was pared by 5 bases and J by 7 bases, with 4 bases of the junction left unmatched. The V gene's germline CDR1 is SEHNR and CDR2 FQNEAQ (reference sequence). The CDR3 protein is CASSTTGGSEKLFF. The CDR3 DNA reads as TGTGCCAGCAGCACGACAGGGGGCAGTGAAAAACTGTTTTTT.

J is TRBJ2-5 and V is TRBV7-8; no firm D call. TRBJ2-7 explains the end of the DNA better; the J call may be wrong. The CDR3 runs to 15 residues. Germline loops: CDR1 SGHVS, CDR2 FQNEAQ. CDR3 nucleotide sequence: TGTGCCAGCAGCCCACGCCGGAACGGCGACTACGAGCAGTACTTC. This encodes CASSPRRNGDYEQYF.

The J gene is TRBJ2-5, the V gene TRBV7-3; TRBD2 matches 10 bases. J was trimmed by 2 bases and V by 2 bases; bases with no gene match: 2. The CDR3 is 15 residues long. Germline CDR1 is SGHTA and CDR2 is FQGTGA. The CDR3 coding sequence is TGTGCCAGCAGCTTAGCAGCGGGGGGGCAAGAGACCCAGTACTTC. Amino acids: CASSLAAGGQETQYF.

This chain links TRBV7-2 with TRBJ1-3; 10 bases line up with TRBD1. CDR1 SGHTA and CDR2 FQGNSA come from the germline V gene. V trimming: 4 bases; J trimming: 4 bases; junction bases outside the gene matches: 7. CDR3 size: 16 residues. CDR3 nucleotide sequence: TGTGCCAGCAGCTGGCCGGGACAGGGGTCCGGAAACACCATATATTTT. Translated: CASSWPGQGSGNTIYF.

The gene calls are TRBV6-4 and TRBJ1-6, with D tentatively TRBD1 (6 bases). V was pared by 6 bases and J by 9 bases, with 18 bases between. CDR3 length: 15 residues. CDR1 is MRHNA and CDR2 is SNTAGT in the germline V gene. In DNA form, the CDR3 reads TGTGCCAGCAGGGAGGATCGGGGGGCGCCTTCACCCCTCCACTTT. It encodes CASREDRGAPSPLHF.

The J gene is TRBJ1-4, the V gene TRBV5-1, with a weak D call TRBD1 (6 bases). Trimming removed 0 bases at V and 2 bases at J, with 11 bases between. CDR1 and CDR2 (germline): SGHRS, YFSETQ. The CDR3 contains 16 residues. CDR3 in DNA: TGCGCCAGCAGCTTGGGAGGGGGTCCGACTAATGAAAAACTGTTTTTT. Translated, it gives CASSLGGGPTNEKLFF.

CDR3 region: CASSRLQGASTDTQYF. For the CDR3, the DNA is TGTGCCAGCTCCCGACTACAGGGGGCGTCCACAGATACGCAGTATTTT. This chain joins TRBV18 and TRBJ2-3, with 9 bases that match TRBD1. The V segment lost 6 bases and the J segment 2 bases; nucleotides outside the gene matches: 9. This CDR3 contains 16 residues. Germline V gives CDR1 KGHSH, CDR2 LQKENI. The full variable domain, its missing parts supplied by reference TRBV18 and TRBJ2-3, is NAGVMQNPRHLVRRRGQEARLRCSPMKGHSHVYWYRQLPEEGLKFMVYLQKENIIDESGMPKERFSAEFPKEGPSILRIQQVVRGDSAAYFCASSRLQGASTDTQYFGPGTRLTVL.

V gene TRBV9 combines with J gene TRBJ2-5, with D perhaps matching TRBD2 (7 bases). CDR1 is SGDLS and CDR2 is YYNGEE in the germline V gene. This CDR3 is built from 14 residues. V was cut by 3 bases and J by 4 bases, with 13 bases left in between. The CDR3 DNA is TGTGCCAGCAGCGCTGAGGGGGGGGGAGAGACCCAGTACTTC. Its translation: CASSAEGGGETQYF.

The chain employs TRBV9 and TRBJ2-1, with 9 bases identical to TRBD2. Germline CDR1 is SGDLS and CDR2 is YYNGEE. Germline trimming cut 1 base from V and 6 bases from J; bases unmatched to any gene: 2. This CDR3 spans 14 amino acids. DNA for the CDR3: TGTGCCAGCAGCGTACTGACTAGCGGCAATGAGCAGTTCTTC. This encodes CASSVLTSGNEQFF.